This T cell receptor (beta chain) was documented in a study of shared clonotypes between healthy human individuals. Broader study findings: Exclusively blood specimens were collected; tissue repertoires likely differ. Clonotypes shared by all four donors outscored non-shared clonotypes in generation probability.

Points on this clone: Its matching antigen is unknown.

This CDR3 is built from 12 residues. Looked up from germline, CDR1 is LNHDA and CDR2 is SQIVND (reference sequence). Trimming pared 3 bases from V and 11 bases from J, leaving 13 bases between. Naive CD8 cells comprised CD45RO-negative, CCR7-positively selected cells, excluding terminally differentiated effector memory CD45RA+ cells. Donors included only healthy HIV-negative adults lacking recent acute infections or vaccinations. Each PCR replicate from the sorted subsets contained about 180 ng DNA, which is tens of thousands of T cell genomes. The data were produced by immunoSEQ multiplex PCR, yet TCRdb's version contains in-frame clones alone and is incomplete. The sample lists 450,000 to 700,000 clones; roughly 95% were seen once.

This receptor was taken from a woman aged 25-40 years in good health. The V and J genes are TRBV19 and TRBJ1-1; D is perhaps TRBD1 (5 bases). Sequencing was done on a sample of naive CD8+ T cells sorted from blood. In DNA form, the CDR3 reads TGTGCCAGTAGTATCACAGGATTATGGGCTTTCTTT. Protein product: CASSITGLWAFF.